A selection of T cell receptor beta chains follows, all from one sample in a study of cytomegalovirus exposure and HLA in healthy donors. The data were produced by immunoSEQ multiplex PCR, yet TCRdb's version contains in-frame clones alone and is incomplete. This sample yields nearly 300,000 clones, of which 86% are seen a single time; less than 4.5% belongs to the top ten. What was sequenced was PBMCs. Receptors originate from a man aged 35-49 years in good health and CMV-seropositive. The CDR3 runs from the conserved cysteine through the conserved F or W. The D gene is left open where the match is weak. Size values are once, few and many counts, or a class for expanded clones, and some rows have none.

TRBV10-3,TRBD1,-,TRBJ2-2,TGTGCCATCAGTGAGAGGGGACAGGGGGCCTGGAACACCGGGGAGCTGTTTTTT,CAISERGQGAWNTGELFF
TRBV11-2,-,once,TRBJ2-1,TGTGCCAGCAGCCCCTTTGGAGGGGTTGACAATGAGCAGTTCTTC,CASSPFGGVDNEQFF
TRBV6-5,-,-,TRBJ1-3,TGTGCCAGCAGTTACTCGGTTAGCTCTGGAAACACCATATATTTT,CASSYSVSSGNTIYF
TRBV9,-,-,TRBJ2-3,TGTGCCAGCAGCGTAGGTAGCGGAGATACGCAGTATTTT,CASSVGSGDTQYF
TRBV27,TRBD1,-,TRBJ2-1,TGTGCCAGCAGTTTATGGCAGGGGACAGGGAAAAATGAGCAGTTCTTC,CASSLWQGTGKNEQFF
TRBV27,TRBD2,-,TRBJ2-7,TGTGCCAGCAGTCTTCTAATAGCGGGAGGATCCTACGAGCAGTACTTC,CASSLLIAGGSYEQYF
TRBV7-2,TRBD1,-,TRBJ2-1,TGTGCCAGCAGTTCTGACAGGGGCTACAATGAGCAGTTCTTC,CASSSDRGYNEQFF
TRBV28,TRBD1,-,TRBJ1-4,TGTGCCAGCAGTACCCCTGTGACAGGGGGAAATGAAAAACTGTTTTTT,CASSTPVTGGNEKLFF
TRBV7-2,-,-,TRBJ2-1,TGTGCCAGCAGCTCCGTGTTCTCGGGTGAGCAGTTCTTC,CASSSVFSGEQFF
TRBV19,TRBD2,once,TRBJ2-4,TGTGCCAGTATGGGACTAGCGGTAGCCAAAAACATTCAGTACTTC,CASMGLAVAKNIQYF
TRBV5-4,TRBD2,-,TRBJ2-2,TGTGCCAGCAGCTCGTCACTAGCGGGAGGCAACACCGGGGAGCTGTTTTTT,CASSSSLAGGNTGELFF
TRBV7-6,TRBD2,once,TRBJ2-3,TGTGCCAGCAGCAGAAGAATAACGGGAGGGTCCACAGATACGCAGTATTTT,CASSRRITGGSTDTQYF
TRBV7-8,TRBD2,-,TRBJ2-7,TGTGCCAGCAGCTTAGAAGGTACTAGCGGGAGGTACGAGCAGTACTTC,CASSLEGTSGRYEQYF
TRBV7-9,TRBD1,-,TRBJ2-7,TGTGCCAGCAGCAAGGGACAGCCCTACGAGCAGTACTTC,CASSKGQPYEQYF
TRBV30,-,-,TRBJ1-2,TGTGCCTCCCTACAGGACTATGGCTACACCTTC,CASLQDYGYTF
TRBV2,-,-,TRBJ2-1,TGTGCCAGCAGAGATATGGCGGGCAATGAGCAGTTCTTC,CASRDMAGNEQFF
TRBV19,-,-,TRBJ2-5,TGTGCCAGTAGTGGGCGGGAACAAGAGACCCAGTACTTC,CASSGREQETQYF
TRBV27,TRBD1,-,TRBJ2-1,TGTGCCAGCAACCCTCGGCCAGGGACAGTCTACAATGAGCAGTTCTTC,CASNPRPGTVYNEQFF
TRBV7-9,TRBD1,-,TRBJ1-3,TGTGCCAGCAGCCTTCGACAGGGGGCGAGAAACACCATATATTTT,CASSLRQGARNTIYF
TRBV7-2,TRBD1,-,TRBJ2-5,TGTGCCAGCAGCAGACAGACAGGGGCTAGCCAAGAGACCCAGTACTTC,CASSRQTGASQETQYF
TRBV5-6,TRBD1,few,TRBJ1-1,TGTGCCAGCAGCGGCGGCGACAGGGCAAAAGCTTTCTTT,CASSGGDRAKAFF
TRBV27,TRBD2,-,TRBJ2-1,TGTGCCAGCAGCGGGACTAGCGGTTACAATGAGCAGTTCTTC,CASSGTSGYNEQFF
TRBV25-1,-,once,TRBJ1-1,TGTGCCAGCAGCAGGGGTTCTGAAGCTTTCTTT,CASSRGSEAFF
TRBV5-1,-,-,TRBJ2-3,TGCGCCAGCAGCTTAGAGCTCCCGATAGGCACAGATACGCAGTATTTT,CASSLELPIGTDTQYF
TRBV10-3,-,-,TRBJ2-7,TGTGCCATCAGTGAGTTTGGCACCTCAGGGGAGCAGTACTTC,CAISEFGTSGEQYF
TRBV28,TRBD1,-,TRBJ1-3,TGTGCCAGCAGTTTATGGGGGGACAGAACTGGAAACACCATATATTTT,CASSLWGDRTGNTIYF
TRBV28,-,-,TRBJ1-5,TGTGCCAGCAGTTTGTTCTCCCATCAGCCCCAGCATTTT,CASSLFSHQPQHF
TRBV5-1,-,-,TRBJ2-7,TGCGCCAGCAGCTTGGCCTCGGGAGTACTGGGCTACGAGCAGTACTTC,CASSLASGVLGYEQYF
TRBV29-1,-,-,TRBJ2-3,TGCAGCGTTGAAGAAGGGGAGGTGGCCTTGTATACGCAGTATTTT,CSVEEGEVALYTQYF
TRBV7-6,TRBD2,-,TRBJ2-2,TGTGCCAGCCACGGACTAGCGGGAGCCCCCGGGGAGCTGTTTTTT,CASHGLAGAPGELFF
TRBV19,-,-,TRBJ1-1,TGTGCCAGTAGTGGGAGGAAGAACACTGAAGCTTTCTTT,CASSGRKNTEAFF
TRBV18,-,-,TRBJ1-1,TGTGCCAGCACAGGAGATATGAACACTGAAGCTTTCTTT,CASTGDMNTEAFF
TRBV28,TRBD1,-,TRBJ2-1,TGTGCCAGCAAGGGCCCGGACAGGGGGGTCAATGAGCAGTTCTTC,CASKGPDRGVNEQFF
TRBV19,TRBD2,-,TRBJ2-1,TGTGCCAGTAGTTCAGGGACTAGCGCATACAATGAGCAGTTCTTC,CASSSGTSAYNEQFF
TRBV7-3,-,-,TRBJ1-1,TGTGCCAGCAGCTTAATCCCCGCGGGAGATCCGAACACTGAAGCTTTCTTT,CASSLIPAGDPNTEAFF
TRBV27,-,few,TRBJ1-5,TGTGCCAGCAGTTTCCGGGGCAATCAGCCCCAGCATTTT,CASSFRGNQPQHF
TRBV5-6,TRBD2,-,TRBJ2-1,TGTGCCAGCAGCTTGGCCCCGGGACTAGCGGGATCCTACAATGAGCAGTTCTTC,CASSLAPGLAGSYNEQFF
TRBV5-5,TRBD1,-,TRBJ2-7,TGTGCCAGCAGGCTGACAGGGGATAGCTCCTACGAGCAGTACTTC,CASRLTGDSSYEQYF
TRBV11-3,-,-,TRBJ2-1,TGTGCCAGCAGCTTAGCGGGGGGCGGTGAGCAGTTCTTC,CASSLAGGGEQFF
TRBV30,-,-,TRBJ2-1,TGTGCCTGGGGGGCAGTGAATGAGCAGTTCTTC,CAWGAVNEQFF
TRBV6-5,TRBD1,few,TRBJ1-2,TGTGCCAGCAGTTACGAGGGGGCCGGGGGCTACACCTTC,CASSYEGAGGYTF
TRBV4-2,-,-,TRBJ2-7,TGTGCCAGCAGCCAAGGCGGACAGCAGTTCGACGAGCAGTACTTC,CASSQGGQQFDEQYF
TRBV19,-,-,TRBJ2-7,TGTGCCAGTAGTATCGGAGGAGTCCGGTCCTACGAGCAGTACTTC,CASSIGGVRSYEQYF
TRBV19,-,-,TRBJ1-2,TGTGCCAGTAGTATAGGTGGAGGCAACTATGGCTACACCTTC,CASSIGGGNYGYTF
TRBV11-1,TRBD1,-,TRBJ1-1,TGTGCCAGCAGCTTGCGTGGGTTCGACAGGGGGAAAACTGAAGCTTTCTTT,CASSLRGFDRGKTEAFF
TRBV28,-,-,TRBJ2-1,TGTGCCGCGCAAGGGGTTAGCTCCTACAATGAGCAGTTCTTC,CAAQGVSSYNEQFF
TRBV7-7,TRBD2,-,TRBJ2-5,TGTGCTAGCAGCTTGGGTCTAGCGGGAGGAGAGACCCAGTACTTC,CASSLGLAGGETQYF
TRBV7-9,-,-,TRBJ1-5,TGTGCCAGCAGCTCAGCAACCGGGGGACGCCATCAGCCCCAGCATTTT,CASSSATGGRHQPQHF
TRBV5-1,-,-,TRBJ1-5,TGCGCCAGCAGCTACTCGCGGGGGCAGCCCCAGCATTTT,CASSYSRGQPQHF
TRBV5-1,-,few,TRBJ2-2,TGCGCCAGCAGCTTGGACGCAACGGGCGGGGAGCTGTTTTTT,CASSLDATGGELFF
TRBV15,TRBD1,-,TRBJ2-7,TGTGCCACCAGCAGAGCCCGGACAGGGGAAGGGCAGTACTTC,CATSRARTGEGQYF
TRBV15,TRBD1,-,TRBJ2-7,TGTGCCACCAGCCGGGACAGGGGATTTTACGAGCAGTACTTC,CATSRDRGFYEQYF
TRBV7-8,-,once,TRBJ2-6,TGTGCCAGCAGGGCCGGGGTGGCTCCTGGGGCCAACGTCCTGACTTTC,CASRAGVAPGANVLTF